Listed below are T cell receptor beta chains from one sample, sequenced in a study of T-cell reconstitution after alpha-beta-depleted transplantation in children. TCRdb called the PCR reads again in MiXCR, with one record for every CDR3 protein. The profile shows tens of thousands of distinct CDR3 sequences, approximately 4.4% of them singletons. This specimen consisted of PBMCs, mostly from graft donor cells, obtained 180 days after TCRalphabeta/CD19-depleted stem cell transplant. Receptors were obtained from a boy in the first two years of life who had a stem cell transplant for acute myeloid leukemia, so the T cells may come from the graft donor. The CDR3 runs from the conserved cysteine through the conserved F or W. A D gene is named only where the DNA matches it firmly. Clone size reads once, few, many, or a class if the clone is expanded.

j_call	v_call	d_call	clone_size	cdr3_nt	cdr3_aa
TRBJ1-1	TRBV5-1	-	many	TGCGCCAGCAGCTGGGACGGGCAAGCTTTCTTT	CASSWDGQAFF
TRBJ2-5	TRBV7-2	TRBD2	many	TGTGCCAGCAGCTTAGGCGGGGGAGGAGAGACCCAGTACTTC	CASSLGGGGETQYF
TRBJ1-1	TRBV12-3/TRBV12-4	-	many	TGTGCCAGCAGTCCCCGGACAGAGTTAGGATCTAACACTGAAGCTTTCTTT	CASSPRTELGSNTEAFF
TRBJ2-1	TRBV9	-	many	TGTGCCAGCAGCGTAGATTTGGTTCCTGTCTCCTACAATGAGCAGTTCTTC	CASSVDLVPVSYNEQFF
TRBJ2-6	TRBV3-1	-	many	TGTGCCAGCAGCCCCCAGACTCTAGCTGGGGCCAACGTCCTGACTTTC	CASSPQTLAGANVLTF
TRBJ2-3	TRBV27	-	many	TGTGCCAGCAGTTTAGGTCTACGCACAGATACGCAGTATTTT	CASSLGLRTDTQYF
TRBJ2-1	TRBV11-3	-	many	TGTGCCAGCAGCTTAGGCAGGTACAATGAGCAGTTCTTC	CASSLGRYNEQFF
TRBJ2-7	TRBV20-1	TRBD2	many	TGCAGTGCTACCCCCGCTAGCGGGGGTCCCTACGAGCAGTACTTC	CSATPASGGPYEQYF
TRBJ2-2	TRBV19	-	few	TGTGCCAGTAGTATAATGCTAGAGAGGGGCGGGGAGCTGTTTTTT	CASSIMLERGGELFF
TRBJ2-1	TRBV9	TRBD2	many	TGTGCCAGCAGCCGAACGGGGGGACGACTCAATGAGCAGTTCTTC	CASSRTGGRLNEQFF
TRBJ2-6	TRBV15	-	many	TGTGCCACCAGCAGAGTTGGCAGGGGAGGAGCCAACGTCCTGACTTTC	CATSRVGRGGANVLTF